This TCR beta chain was sequenced in a study of cytomegalovirus exposure and HLA in healthy donors. Study outcomes and limitations: It was confirmed in vitro that a few of the CMV-associated chains were specific for CMV antigens. In an earlier analysis, in under 700 donors, most V segments appeared productive either ~87% or ~30% of the time. Researchers counted approximately 160 TCR beta chains as cytomegalovirus-associated. As was reported, the classifier diagnosed cytomegalovirus status with high specificity and sensitivity.

The study ran its PCR with 60 Vbeta and 13 Jbeta primers. Data came from immunoSEQ multiplex PCR; TCRdb stores just in-frame clones and leaves some out. The sample comprises 150,000 to 200,000 clones, 84% of which are singletons, and 4.8% rests with the top ten. Trimming removed 5 bases from V and 10 bases from J; junction bases left unmatched: 13. Germline CDR1 is SGHDT and CDR2 is YYEEEE. CDR3 length equals 15 residues. Points on this clone: Its antigen remains unknown.

V usage is TRBV5-6 and J usage is TRBJ1-5, with 9 bases that match TRBD1. Sequenced material: PBMCs. This clonotype originated in a girl between 10 and 17 years old in good health and CMV-seropositive. The CDR3: CASSNGTGYLKPQHF. The CDR3 nucleotides are TGTGCCAGCAGTAACGGGACAGGGTATCTCAAACCCCAGCATTTT.